A single sample is the source of the 28 T cell receptor beta chains below, sequenced in a study of beta chain features in type 1 diabetes (dated by TCRdb to about 2018). The library came from the immunoSEQ multiplex PCR assay. The entire isolated RNA was reverse transcribed using the High Capacity cDNA Reverse Transcription Kit, and thus expressed TCRB transcripts were sequenced. TCRdb limited this immuneACCESS table to in-frame rearrangements with V and J called. A share of clones is missing; checked studies link under half to unresolved V genes, and the rest is unexplained. Within this sample are about 27,000 clones, with roughly three fifths of them counted one time only. Jointly, the top ten make up 1.3% to 1.5% of the sample. No antigen is known for these receptors. Study-wide conclusions, independent of this receptor: A moderate but significant shortening of TCRB CDR3 length was observed in type 1 diabetes patients in all four CD4+ subsets.

Sequencing used Tregs from blood. Read against the paper, the sample's cell subset or site label means: regulatory CD4+ T cells. The receptors come from a woman aged 18-29 years with type 1 diabetes.

V gene TRBV11-3 combines with J gene TRBJ2-1, with TRBD1 as a possible D gene (6 bases). V was trimmed by 8 bases and J by 10 bases, leaving 21 bases between them. CDR1 is SGHNT and CDR2 is YENEEA in the germline V gene. This CDR3 region has 14 residues. For the CDR3, the DNA is TGTGCCAGCGGGTCGATAGGGGGAGCGGACGAGCAGTTCTTC. Translation: CASGSIGGADEQFF. The complete variable domain, with remaining parts taken from reference TRBV11-3 and TRBJ2-1, reads EAGVVQSPRYKIIEKKQPVAFWCNPISGHNTLYWYLQNLGQGPELLIRYENEEAVDDSQLPKDRFSAERLKGVDSTLKIQPAELGDSAVYLCASGSIGGADEQFFGPGTRLTVL.

The V and J genes are TRBV7-8 and TRBJ2-3; D may be TRBD2 (7 bases). Germline CDR1 reads SGHVS; CDR2 reads FQNEAQ. The V end was cut by 8 bases, the J end by 2 bases, with 17 bases between. The CDR3 totals 15 residues. The CDR3 spells CASGQKGGNTDTQYF. CDR3 bases: TGTGCCAGCGGCCAAAAGGGGGGGAACACAGATACGCAGTATTTT.

The CDR3 sequence: CASSLGAGGYEKLFF. In DNA, the CDR3 is TGTGCCAGCAGCTTAGGGGCAGGGGGCTATGAAAAACTGTTTTTT. J is TRBJ1-4 and V is TRBV7-2, with 8 positions matching TRBD1. The CDR3 spans 15 residues. With 1 base clipped from V and 6 bases from J, the junction kept 4 bases outside the gene matches. The germline V gene has CDR1 SGHTA and CDR2 FQGNSA. Based on the CDR3 plus reference TRBV7-2 and TRBJ1-4, the full variable domain is GAGVSQSPSNKVTEKGKDVELRCDPISGHTALYWYRQSLGQGLEFLIYFQGNSAPDKSGLPSDRFSAERTGGSVSTLTIQRTQQEDSAVYLCASSLGAGGYEKLFFGSGTQLSVL.

The chain is built from TRBV5-5 and TRBJ2-7; perhaps TRBD1 as D (6 bases). Germline-derived CDR1 and CDR2 are SGHKS and YYEKEE (reference sequence). There are 13 residues in the CDR3. Trimming pared 3 bases from V and 3 bases from J, leaving 10 bases between. The CDR3 DNA reads TGTGCCAGCAGCTGGACAGAGAGCTACGAGCAGTACGTC. Amino acids: CASSWTESYEQYV.

Only one count was recorded for this clone. This chain uses TRBV11-2 with TRBJ2-3; D is unclear. The V gene lost 1 base and the J gene lost 0 bases, with 8 bases spanning the gap. Germline values: CDR1 SGHAT, CDR2 FQNNGV. This CDR3 contains 15 residues. This CDR3 reads CASSLGITSTDTQYF. The CDR3 DNA sequence: TGTGCCAGCAGCTTAGGAATCACTAGCACAGATACGCAGTATTTT.

This clone is a singleton in its sample. Germline and junction disagree at one end, which may indicate a read error. V gene TRBV7-9 combines with J gene TRBJ1-2, with a possible D match to TRBD1 (5 bases). In germline, CDR1 is SEHNR, CDR2 FQNEAQ (reference sequence). This CDR3 comprises 19 residues. CDR3 sequence reads: CASNLRRGDGGRANYGYTF. The CDR3 DNA follows: TGTGCCAGCAACTTACGGCGGGGGGACGGTGGCAGGGCTAACTATGGCTACACCTTC.

The rearrangement joins TRBV11-2 to TRBJ2-5; 8 bases map to TRBD1. TRBJ2-7 matches the DNA end more closely, so the J call is doubtful. This CDR3 spans 14 amino acids. Germline CDR1 SGHAT, CDR2 FQNNGV. Here the CDR3 reads CASSFGTGQYEQYF. The CDR3 bases are TGTGCCAGCAGCTTCGGGACAGGCCAATACGAGCAGTACTTC.

This clone was seen a few times. The genes are TRBV5-6 and TRBJ2-1, with TRBD2 matching 9 bases. Germline V gene lookup returns CDR1 SGHDT and CDR2 YYEEEE. The V gene end was trimmed by 1 base and the J gene end by 7 bases; junction bases not matched to a gene: 9. This CDR3 is 16 amino acids long. CDR3 bases: TGTGCCAGCAGCTTGAGTAGCGGGGGTGGAGGGAATGAGCAGTTCTTC. This translates into CASSLSSGGGGNEQFF.

This clone was found a few times. This chain uses TRBV28 with TRBJ1-5, with 9 bases fitting TRBD1. There are 14 residues in the CDR3. With 5 bases clipped from V and 4 bases from J, the junction kept 3 bases outside the gene matches. From germline, CDR1 is MDHEN and CDR2 SYDVKM. CDR3 nucleotides: TGTGCCAGCAGTACGGGACAGGGAAATCAGCCCCAGCATTTT. This codes for CASSTGQGNQPQHF.

J is TRBJ2-5 and V is TRBV5-4, with 7 bases identical to TRBD2. The V segment lost 0 bases and the J segment 9 bases; nucleotides outside the gene matches: 8. Germline-derived CDR1 and CDR2 are SGHNT and YYREEE (reference sequence). This CDR3 is built from 14 residues. CDR3 in amino acids: CASSLEVGLGAQYF. The CDR3 nucleotides are TGTGCCAGCAGCTTGGAAGTCGGACTAGGGGCCCAGTACTTC.

The chain links TRBV5-1 to TRBJ2-1; D gene uncertain. V lost 0 bases, J lost 7 bases, and 2 bases lay in between. Germline V gene lookup returns CDR1 SGHRS and CDR2 YFSETQ. There are 11 residues in the CDR3. The CDR3 here is CASSLANEQFF. In DNA form, the CDR3 reads TGCGCCAGCAGCTTGGCAAATGAGCAGTTCTTC.

The chain joins TRBV5-1 to TRBJ1-1; D is unresolved. The CDR3 length is 15 residues. Germline CDR1 is SGHRS and CDR2 is YFSETQ. The V gene lost 1 base and the J gene lost 2 bases, with 12 bases spanning the gap. The CDR3 nucleotides are TGCGCCAGCAGCTTGAGTTTGGACTTTAACACTGAAGCTTTCTTT. Residues: CASSLSLDFNTEAFF. The full variable domain, completed using reference TRBV5-1 and TRBJ1-1, is KAGVTQTPRYLIKTRGQQVTLSCSPISGHRSVSWYQQTPGQGLQFLFEYFSETQRNKGNFPGRFSGRQFSNSRSEMNVSTLELGDSALYLCASSLSLDFNTEAFFGQGTRLTVV.

This sequence joins TRBV29-1 and TRBJ1-1; TRBD1 matches at 8 bases. Germline V CDR1 and CDR2: SQVTM, ANQGSEA. The CDR3 length is 12 residues. The junction had 4 bases not matched to a gene; V was cut back by 4 bases and J by 6 bases. The CDR3 reads CSVGQGLAEAFF. DNA of the CDR3: TGCAGCGTTGGACAGGGGCTCGCTGAAGCTTTCTTT.

This clone has just a few counts. The CDR3 is CASSQLYAGGAYNEQFF. In nucleotides, the CDR3 is TGTGCCAGCAGCCAACTTTACGCGGGAGGTGCCTACAATGAGCAGTTCTTC. This chain joins TRBV14 and TRBJ2-1; 8 bases are a match to TRBD2. The J segment lost 2 bases and the V segment lost 2 bases, leaving 8 bases of the junction unmatched. Per germline, CDR1 SGHDN and CDR2 FVKESK. The CDR3 runs 17 residues.

The chain couples TRBV7-9 to TRBJ2-7; D possibly corresponds to TRBD2 (5 bases). The CDR3 covers 12 residues. Trimming took 1 base from V and 11 from J, leaving 12 bases between them. Germline loops: CDR1 SEHNR, CDR2 FQNEAQ (reference sequence). In DNA form, the CDR3 reads TGTGCCAGCAGCTTAGAGGCGGGTGTTGAGTACGTC. It encodes CASSLEAGVEYV.

The CDR3 DNA reads TGTGCCAGCAGCTTAGGAGTCGGGGGGGCTAGCACAGATACGCAGTATTTT. It yields the protein CASSLGVGGASTDTQYF. The gene calls are TRBV7-9 and TRBJ2-3; 8 bases map to TRBD2. The CDR3 totals 17 residues. Germline V lookup: CDR1 SEHNR, CDR2 FQNEAQ (reference sequence). Trimming cost V 1 base and J 0 bases; bases outside gene matches: 6.

The CDR3 DNA reads TGTGCCTGGAGTGGCCAGACAGGGGGCTGGAGCAATCAGCCCCAGCATTTT. This sequence encodes CAWSGQTGGWSNQPQHF. The chain uses TRBV30 and TRBJ1-5, with 10 bases lining up with TRBD1. After removal of 1 base from V and 1 base from J, the junction contained 7 bases not matched to a gene. This CDR3 has 17 amino acids. The germline V gene has CDR1 GTSNPN and CDR2 SVGIG (reference sequence). The full variable domain, its missing parts supplied by reference TRBV30 and TRBJ1-5, is SQTIHQWPATLVQPVGSPLSLECTVEGTSNPNLYWYRQAAGRGLQLLFYSVGIGQISSEVPQNLSASRPQDRQFILSSKKLLLSDSGFYLCAWSGQTGGWSNQPQHFGDGTRLSIL.

This chain uses TRBV5-4 with TRBJ2-2; 7 positions match TRBD2. The germline V gene has CDR1 SGHNT and CDR2 YYREEE (reference sequence). CDR3 size: 16 residues. The V segment lost 0 bases and the J segment 8 bases; nucleotides outside the gene matches: 10. The CDR3 DNA is TGTGCCAGCAGCTTGGGCGTCGGGAGGATCTCGGGGGAGCTGTTTTTT. Translation gives CASSLGVGRISGELFF.

The V call is TRBV6-5, the J call TRBJ2-6; D gene ambiguous. V lost 6 bases and J lost 1, with 7 bases in between. Germline CDR1 MNHEY, CDR2 SVGAGI. The CDR3 consists of 14 residues. CDR3 nucleotides: TGTGCCAGCAGCTTGGAGTCTGGGGCCAACGTCCTGACTTTC. This gives the protein CASSLESGANVLTF.

The V call is TRBV7-8, the J call TRBJ2-7; D is ambiguous. Germline V gene sequence: CDR1 SGHVS, CDR2 FQNEAQ. CDR3 size: 13 residues. V was shortened by 3 bases and J by 7 bases, with 13 bases between the two germline ends. The DNA of the CDR3 is TGTGCCAGCAGCTTCGGACCCTCGAGGGAGCAGTACGTC. This encodes CASSFGPSREQYV.

The gene calls are TRBV2 and TRBJ2-5, with a weak D call TRBD1 (5 bases). V was cut by 2 bases and J by 4 bases, with 14 bases left in between. This CDR3 has 15 residues. Germline-derived CDR1 and CDR2 are SNHLY and FYNNEI. The CDR3 is CASSEQGFQGETQYF. Written as DNA, the CDR3 is TGTGCCAGCAGTGAACAGGGTTTTCAGGGAGAGACCCAGTACTTC.

CDR3 sequence reads: CASSQGEDQPQHF. The CDR3, as DNA: TGCGCCAGCAGCCAAGGGGAGGATCAGCCCCAGCATTTT. J is TRBJ1-5 and V is TRBV4-3; D not certain. Germline CDR1 and CDR2: LGHNA and YSLEER. V shed 1 base and J shed 5 bases, with 6 bases lying between them. This CDR3 comprises 13 residues.

V gene TRBV19 combines with J gene TRBJ2-1; 7 bases match TRBD2. Germline V CDR1 and CDR2: LNHDA, SQIVND (reference sequence). The CDR3 covers 20 residues. J was trimmed by 0 bases and V by 3 bases; bases with no gene match: 17. CDR3 coding DNA: TGTGCCAGTAGTATCTACCCACGGACTAGGCAGGGCGGCTCCTACAATGAGCAGTTCTTC. Translated: CASSIYPRTRQGGSYNEQFF.

Remarks on this clone: The same CDR3 is also encoded by other DNA sequences in this sample. The gene calls are TRBV5-4 and TRBJ2-1, with TRBD2 matching over 14 bases. The V segment lost 3 bases and the J segment 9 bases; nucleotides outside the gene matches: 11. Germline assignment: CDR1 SGHNT and CDR2 YYREEE (reference sequence). The CDR3 is made up of 17 amino acids. DNA of the CDR3: TGTGCCAGCAGCTCCACAGGAAAAGGACTAGCGGGAGGTGAGCAGTTCTTC. Translating gives CASSSTGKGLAGGEQFF.

This clone was counted a few times. The chain has TRBV29-1 and TRBJ2-5; 7 bases match TRBD1. V trimming: 4 bases; J trimming: 2 bases; junction bases outside the gene matches: 4. The CDR3 sequence is 13 residues long. Germline CDR1 SQVTM, CDR2 ANQGSEA. The DNA of the CDR3 is TGCAGCGTTGTAAAGGGGGCTCAAGAGACCCAGTACTTC. Amino acid sequence: CSVVKGAQETQYF.

The rearrangement joins TRBV5-1 to TRBJ2-5, with 7 bases identical to TRBD2. The DNA end lines up better with TRBJ2-7; the J call may be wrong. Germline V CDR1 and CDR2: SGHRS, YFSETQ. The CDR3 covers 14 residues. The CDR3 DNA is TGCGCCAGCAGCTTAGCGGGAACCCCCTACGAGCAGTACTTC. This sequence encodes CASSLAGTPYEQYF.

V gene TRBV7-9 combines with J gene TRBJ1-2; D possibly corresponds to TRBD1 (6 bases). Trimming shortened V by 2 bases and J by 4 bases, and 17 bases separated the two germline ends. Looked up from germline, CDR1 is SEHNR and CDR2 is FQNEAQ (reference sequence). The CDR3 spans 16 residues. CDR3 sequence: CASSLSMRQGSYGYTF. The CDR3 coding sequence is TGTGCCAGCAGCTTATCAATGAGGCAGGGGTCCTATGGCTACACCTTC.

The sample holds one count of this clone. This chain joins TRBV15 and TRBJ1-4; D possibly corresponds to TRBD1 (6 bases). This CDR3 contains 19 residues. The germline V and J ends were trimmed by 0 bases and 4 bases, with 21 bases remaining between them. Germline lookup yields CDR1 LNHNV and CDR2 YYDKDF (reference sequence). CDR3 in amino acids: CATSRDFPRGALRNEKLFF. CDR3 coding DNA: TGTGCCACCAGCAGAGATTTCCCGCGGGGGGCGCTCCGTAATGAAAAACTGTTTTTT. The full variable domain, rest sourced from reference TRBV15 and TRBJ1-4, is DAMVIQNPRYQVTQFGKPVTLSCSQTLNHNVMYWYQQKSSQAPKLLFHYYDKDFNNEADTPDNFQSRRPNTSFCFLDIRSPGLGDTAMYLCATSRDFPRGALRNEKLFFGSGTQLSVL.